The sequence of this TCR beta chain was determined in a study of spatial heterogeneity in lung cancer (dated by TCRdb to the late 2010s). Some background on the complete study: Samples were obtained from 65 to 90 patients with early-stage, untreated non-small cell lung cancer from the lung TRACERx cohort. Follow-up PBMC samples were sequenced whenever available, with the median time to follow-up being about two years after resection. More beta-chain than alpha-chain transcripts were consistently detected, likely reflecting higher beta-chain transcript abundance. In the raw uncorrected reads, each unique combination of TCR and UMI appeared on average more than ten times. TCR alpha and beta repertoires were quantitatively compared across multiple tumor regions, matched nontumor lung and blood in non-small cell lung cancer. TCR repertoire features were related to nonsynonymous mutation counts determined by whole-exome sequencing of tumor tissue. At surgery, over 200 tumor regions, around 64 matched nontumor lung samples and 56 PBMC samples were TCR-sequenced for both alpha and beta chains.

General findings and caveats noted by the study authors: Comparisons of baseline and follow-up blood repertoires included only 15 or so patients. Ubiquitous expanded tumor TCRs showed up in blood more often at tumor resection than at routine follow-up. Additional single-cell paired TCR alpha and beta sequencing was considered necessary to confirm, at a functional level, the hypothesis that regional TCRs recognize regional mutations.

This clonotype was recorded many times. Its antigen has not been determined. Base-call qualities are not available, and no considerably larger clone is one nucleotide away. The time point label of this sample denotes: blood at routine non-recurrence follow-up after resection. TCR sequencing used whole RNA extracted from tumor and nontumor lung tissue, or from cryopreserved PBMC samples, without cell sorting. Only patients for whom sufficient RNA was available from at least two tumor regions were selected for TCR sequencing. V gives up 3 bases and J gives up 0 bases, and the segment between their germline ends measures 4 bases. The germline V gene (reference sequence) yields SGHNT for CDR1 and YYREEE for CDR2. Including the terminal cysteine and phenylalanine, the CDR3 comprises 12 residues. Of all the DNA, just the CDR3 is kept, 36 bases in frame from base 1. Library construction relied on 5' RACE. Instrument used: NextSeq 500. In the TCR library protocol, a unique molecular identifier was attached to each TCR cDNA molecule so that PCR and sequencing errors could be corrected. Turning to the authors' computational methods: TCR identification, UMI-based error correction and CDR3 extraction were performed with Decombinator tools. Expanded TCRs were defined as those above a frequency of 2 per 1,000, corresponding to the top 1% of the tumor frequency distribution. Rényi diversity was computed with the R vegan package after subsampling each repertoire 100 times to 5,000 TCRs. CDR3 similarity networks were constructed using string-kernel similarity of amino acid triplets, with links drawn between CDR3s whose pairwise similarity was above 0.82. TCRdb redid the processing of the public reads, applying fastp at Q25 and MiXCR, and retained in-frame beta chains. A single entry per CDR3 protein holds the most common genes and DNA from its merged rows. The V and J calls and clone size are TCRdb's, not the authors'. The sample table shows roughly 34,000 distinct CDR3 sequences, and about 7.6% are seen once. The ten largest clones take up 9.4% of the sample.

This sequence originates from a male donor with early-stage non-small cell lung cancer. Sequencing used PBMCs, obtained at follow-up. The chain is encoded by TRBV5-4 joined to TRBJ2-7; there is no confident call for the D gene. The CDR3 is CASSSSSYEQYF. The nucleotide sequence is TGTGCCAGCAGCTCGAGCTCCTACGAGCAGTACTTC.